Below are 13 T cell receptor beta chains sequenced from a single sample in a study of blood T cell repertoires in COVID-19. The repertoire was sequenced with immunoSEQ multiplex PCR; TCRdb's copy has only in-frame clones and lacks some. The profile shows almost 200,000 clones, roughly nine tenths of them singletons. The source material was peripheral blood. These receptors were collected from a woman in her 70s with acute or convalescent COVID-19.

The chain is built from TRBV20-1 and TRBJ2-5; D uncertain. The CDR3 sequence is 12 residues long. V dropped 3 bases and J dropped 0 bases, with 5 bases sitting between them. Germline CDR1 DFQATT, CDR2 SNEGSKA (reference sequence). CDR3 in amino acids: CSASSNQETQYF. In DNA, the CDR3 is TGCAGTGCTAGTTCTAACCAAGAGACCCAGTACTTC.

The V and J genes are TRBV5-1 and TRBJ1-6, with 7 bases that match TRBD1. The CDR3 has 16 residues. The trim removed 3 bases at V and 3 bases at J, leaving 6 bases unmatched. Germline lookup yields CDR1 SGHRS and CDR2 YFSETQ. Here the CDR3 DNA reads TGCGCCAGCAGCTCAGAGACAGGGAACTATAATTCACCCCTCCACTTT. This gives the protein CASSSETGNYNSPLHF.

The rearrangement uses TRBV5-1 and TRBJ1-6; TRBD1 aligns across 9 bases. Looked up from germline, CDR1 is SGHRS and CDR2 is YFSETQ. Trimming at V came to 0 bases and at J to 7 bases, leaving 2 bases not matched to a gene. The CDR3 consists of 15 residues. CDR3 region: CASSLAGTGNSPLHF. In DNA form, the CDR3 reads TGCGCCAGCAGCTTGGCCGGGACAGGGAATTCACCCCTCCACTTT.

CDR3 DNA: TGTGCCAGCAGTTTCCAGGGGATATCTGGAAACACCATATATTTT. This encodes CASSFQGISGNTIYF. This rearrangement joins TRBV6-5 to TRBJ1-3, with D tentatively TRBD1 (6 bases). The germline CDR1 and CDR2 sequences are MNHEY and SVGAGI. This CDR3 region has 15 residues. V dropped 4 bases and J dropped 1 base, with 11 bases sitting between them.

The chain has TRBV7-8 and TRBJ1-5, with D tentatively TRBD1 (6 bases). The CDR3 extends over 18 amino acids. Trimming stripped 1 base from V and 2 bases from J, with 18 bases between. Looked up from germline, CDR1 is SGHVS and CDR2 is FQNEAQ. This CDR3 reads CASSLGTGGAGGNQPQHF. The CDR3 DNA is TGTGCCAGCAGCTTAGGGACCGGGGGGGCTGGGGGCAATCAGCCCCAGCATTTT. Full variable domain (rest looked up from reference TRBV7-8 and TRBJ1-5): GAGVSQSPRYKVAKRGQDVALRCDPISGHVSLFWYQQALGQGPEFLTYFQNEAQLDKSGLPSDRFFAERPEGSVSTLKIQRTQQEDSAVYLCASSLGTGGAGGNQPQHFGDGTRLSIL.

This sequence joins TRBV1 and TRBJ2-2; the DNA was not used to check the table's D call, TRBD2. TRBV1 is a known pseudogene. This CDR3 region has 21 residues. This CDR3 is CTSSPPPGTGLAGGETGELFF. As DNA, the CDR3 is TGCACCAGCAGCCCCCCTCCGGGCACCGGGCTAGCGGGAGGCGAGACCGGGGAGCTGTTTTTT.

This chain uses TRBV5-1 with TRBJ2-1; no clear D gene. V shed 3 bases and J shed 6 bases, with 7 bases lying between them. Germline V CDR1 and CDR2: SGHRS, YFSETQ. The CDR3 totals 12 residues. CDR3 sequence (DNA): TGCGCCAGCAGCTCTATCGGCAATGAGCAGTTCTTC. Protein sequence: CASSSIGNEQFF.

The sample holds a few counts of this clone. The chain combines TRBV7-2 with TRBJ2-1; 10 positions agree with TRBD2. The V gene end was trimmed by 1 base and the J gene end by 5 bases; junction bases not matched to a gene: 8. Looked up from germline, CDR1 is SGHTA and CDR2 is FQGNSA. This CDR3 spans 17 amino acids. The CDR3 region has the DNA TGTGCCAGCAGCTTAGTATCTAGCGGGAGCCCCAACAATGAGCAGTTCTTC. This encodes CASSLVSSGSPNNEQFF.

The chain combines TRBV5-1 with TRBJ2-2; 11 bases align to TRBD2. The CDR3 totals 16 residues. Germline CDR1 reads SGHRS; CDR2 reads YFSETQ. The trim removed 4 bases at V and 2 bases at J, leaving 4 bases unmatched. CDR3 DNA: TGCGCCAGCAGCGAAACTAGCGGGAGAAACACCGGGGAGCTGTTTTTT. Translating gives CASSETSGRNTGELFF.

This chain connects TRBV24-1 to TRBJ1-5; D possibly corresponds to TRBD1 (5 bases). The CDR3 runs 13 residues. Germline V gene data show CDR1 as KGHDR and CDR2 as SFDVKD. V lost 6 bases to trimming and J lost 2 bases, with 7 bases between them. The CDR3 reads CATSRGGNQPQHF. The CDR3, as DNA: TGTGCCACCAGTAGGGGCGGCAATCAGCCCCAGCATTTT.

This sequence joins TRBV29-1 and TRBJ2-7; TRBD1 is a possible D gene (6 bases). The V gene lost 6 bases and the J gene lost 2 bases, with 8 bases spanning the gap. CDR3 length: 11 amino acids. CDR1 and CDR2 from the germline V gene are SQVTM and ANQGSEA. CDR3: CSVRTAYEQYF. In DNA, the CDR3 is TGCAGCGTCCGGACAGCCTACGAGCAGTACTTC.

The table lists this clone with a count of one. This chain links TRBV15 with TRBJ2-7; TRBD1 agrees at 7 bases. V was clipped by 5 bases and J by 3 bases; unmatched bases: 10. This CDR3 region has 15 residues. CDR1 and CDR2 (germline): LNHNV, YYDKDF (reference sequence). The CDR3 nucleotides read TGTGCCACCAGCCGAGTTACAGGGGTCCGCTACGAGCAGTACTTC. This sequence encodes CATSRVTGVRYEQYF.

This rearrangement joins TRBV2 to TRBJ2-1; D remains unclear. The length of the CDR3 is 11 residues. Between the trimmed V and J ends, which lost 6 bases and 10 bases, there was a span of 10 bases. The germline CDR1 and CDR2 sequences are SNHLY and FYNNEI. DNA of the CDR3: TGTGCCAGCAGAGAGAGAACGGAGCAGTTCTTC. Amino acid sequence: CASRERTEQFF.